These T cell receptor beta chains were read from a single sample in a study of blood T cell repertoires in COVID-19. Assay: immunoSEQ multiplex PCR; the TCRdb copy retains only in-frame clones and omits some. Here the sample spans some 220,000 clones, 82% being singletons. The sample taken for sequencing was peripheral blood. The receptors here all came from a woman aged 65 to 85 with COVID-19, enrolled during active disease. Both conserved end residues are part of each CDR3. D genes are given only for firm matches. Size is omitted from some rows. Given values are once, few, many or a class for expanded clones.

V gene: TRBV2
clone size: -
CDR3 length: 16
J gene: TRBJ2-3
D gene: TRBD2
CDR3 protein: CASKELAGGGADTQYF
CDR3 DNA: TGTGCCAGCAAGGAGCTAGCGGGAGGAGGCGCAGATACGCAGTATTTT

V gene: TRBV30
clone size: -
CDR3 length: 15
J gene: TRBJ1-1
D gene: -
CDR3 protein: CAWSVLEGRDTEAFF
CDR3 DNA: TGTGCCTGGAGTGTACTGGAGGGGCGGGACACTGAAGCTTTCTTT

V gene: TRBV5-4
clone size: -
CDR3 length: 15
J gene: TRBJ2-5
D gene: TRBD2
CDR3 protein: CASSRGLAAQETQYF
CDR3 DNA: TGTGCCAGCAGCAGGGGACTAGCGGCCCAAGAGACCCAGTACTTC

V gene: TRBV20-1
clone size: few
CDR3 length: 11
J gene: TRBJ2-7
D gene: TRBD2
CDR3 protein: CTCGSSYEQYF
CDR3 DNA: TGTACCTGCGGGAGCTCCTACGAGCAGTACTTC

V gene: TRBV4-2
clone size: -
CDR3 length: 18
J gene: TRBJ2-7
D gene: TRBD2
CDR3 protein: CASSQVLAGVQSSYEQYF
CDR3 DNA: TGTGCCAGCAGCCAAGTATTAGCGGGAGTTCAAAGCTCCTACGAGCAGTACTTC

V gene: TRBV7-3
clone size: -
CDR3 length: 12
J gene: TRBJ2-1
D gene: -
CDR3 protein: CASSQTGSRQFF
CDR3 DNA: TGTGCCAGCAGCCAAACAGGGAGTCGGCAGTTCTTC

V gene: TRBV27
clone size: -
CDR3 length: 14
J gene: TRBJ2-3
D gene: -
CDR3 protein: CASSLSQGADTQYF
CDR3 DNA: TGTGCCAGCAGTTTAAGCCAGGGTGCAGATACGCAGTATTTT

V gene: TRBV3-1/TRBV3-2
clone size: -
CDR3 length: 12
J gene: TRBJ1-3
D gene: -
CDR3 protein: CASSLRGIGLFF
CDR3 DNA: TGTGCCAGCAGTCTTAGGGGCATCGGCTTGTTTTTC

V gene: TRBV5-1
clone size: -
CDR3 length: 15
J gene: TRBJ1-1
D gene: -
CDR3 protein: CASGRGGARNTEAFF
CDR3 DNA: TGCGCCAGTGGGCGTGGGGGGGCAAGGAACACTGAAGCTTTCTTT

V gene: TRBV9
clone size: -
CDR3 length: 15
J gene: TRBJ1-4
D gene: -
CDR3 protein: CASSVAVGNNEKLFF
CDR3 DNA: TGTGCCAGCAGCGTAGCAGTGGGCAATAATGAAAAACTGTTTTTT

V gene: TRBV5-1
clone size: -
CDR3 length: 15
J gene: TRBJ2-7
D gene: TRBD2
CDR3 protein: CASSLVAGGPSEQYF
CDR3 DNA: TGCGCCAGCAGCTTGGTGGCGGGAGGGCCCTCCGAGCAGTACTTC

V gene: TRBV19
clone size: -
CDR3 length: 15
J gene: TRBJ2-2
D gene: -
CDR3 protein: CASSIGQVRTGELFF
CDR3 DNA: TGTGCCAGTAGTATAGGTCAGGTCAGGACCGGGGAGCTGTTTTTT

V gene: TRBV9
clone size: -
CDR3 length: 18
J gene: TRBJ2-3
D gene: TRBD2
CDR3 protein: CASSFSGASGDSTDTQYF
CDR3 DNA: TGTGCCAGCAGCTTCTCCGGGGCTAGCGGGGATAGCACAGATACGCAGTATTTT

V gene: TRBV19
clone size: -
CDR3 length: 20
J gene: TRBJ1-5
D gene: TRBD1
CDR3 protein: CASSIPRTGVGVRSNQPQHF
CDR3 DNA: TGTGCCAGTAGTATCCCCCGGACAGGGGTAGGGGTAAGGAGCAATCAGCCCCAGCATTTT

V gene: TRBV19
clone size: -
CDR3 length: 13
J gene: TRBJ1-2
D gene: -
CDR3 protein: CASSFQGSYGYTF
CDR3 DNA: TGTGCCAGTAGTTTCCAGGGTTCCTATGGCTACACCTTC

V gene: TRBV29-1
clone size: -
CDR3 length: 14
J gene: TRBJ2-1
D gene: -
CDR3 protein: CSVAGPGTSGEQFF
CDR3 DNA: TGCAGCGTGGCTGGACCGGGAACGTCGGGTGAGCAGTTCTTC

V gene: TRBV29-1
clone size: -
CDR3 length: 11
J gene: TRBJ1-1
D gene: -
CDR3 protein: CSVRGWTEAFF
CDR3 DNA: TGCAGCGTTAGGGGTTGGACTGAAGCTTTCTTT

V gene: TRBV6-4
clone size: -
CDR3 length: 14
J gene: TRBJ2-1
D gene: TRBD2
CDR3 protein: CASSVSGSHNEQFF
CDR3 DNA: TGTGCCAGCAGCGTGAGCGGGAGCCACAATGAGCAGTTCTTC

V gene: TRBV25-1
clone size: -
CDR3 length: 16
J gene: TRBJ1-2
D gene: -
CDR3 protein: CASSELGKGINYGYTF
CDR3 DNA: TGTGCCAGCAGTGAGTTAGGGAAGGGGATTAACTATGGCTACACCTTC

V gene: TRBV5-1
clone size: -
CDR3 length: 14
J gene: TRBJ2-7
D gene: -
CDR3 protein: CASRSEAGSVEQYF
CDR3 DNA: TGCGCCAGCAGAAGCGAAGCCGGATCGGTTGAGCAGTACTTC

V gene: TRBV19
clone size: -
CDR3 length: 15
J gene: TRBJ1-2
D gene: TRBD1
CDR3 protein: CASRNSGQLGYGYTF
CDR3 DNA: TGTGCCAGTAGGAACTCGGGACAGCTCGGCTATGGCTACACCTTC

V gene: TRBV9
clone size: -
CDR3 length: 14
J gene: TRBJ2-3
D gene: -
CDR3 protein: CASSVEQGRDTQYF
CDR3 DNA: TGTGCCAGCAGCGTAGAGCAGGGAAGAGATACGCAGTATTTT

V gene: TRBV5-4
clone size: -
CDR3 length: 15
J gene: TRBJ1-4
D gene: TRBD1
CDR3 protein: CASRSDRAQNEKLFF
CDR3 DNA: TGTGCCAGCAGATCCGACAGGGCTCAGAATGAAAAACTGTTTTTT

V gene: TRBV28
clone size: -
CDR3 length: 16
J gene: TRBJ1-2
D gene: -
CDR3 protein: CASSLTGTAGNYGYTF
CDR3 DNA: TGTGCCAGCAGTTTAACCGGTACCGCAGGGAACTATGGCTACACCTTC

V gene: TRBV9
clone size: few
CDR3 length: 13
J gene: TRBJ1-1
D gene: -
CDR3 protein: CASTPPSNTEAFF
CDR3 DNA: TGTGCCAGCACCCCCCCTTCTAACACTGAAGCTTTCTTT

V gene: TRBV5-4
clone size: -
CDR3 length: 14
J gene: TRBJ1-4
D gene: TRBD1
CDR3 protein: CASSLGQGREKLFF
CDR3 DNA: TGTGCCAGCAGCTTGGGACAGGGACGTGAAAAACTGTTTTTT

V gene: TRBV7-7
clone size: -
CDR3 length: 15
J gene: TRBJ2-3
D gene: TRBD2
CDR3 protein: CASSLAGLATDTQYF
CDR3 DNA: TGTGCCAGCAGCCTAGCGGGACTAGCGACAGATACGCAGTATTTT

V gene: TRBV3-1/TRBV3-2
clone size: -
CDR3 length: 15
J gene: TRBJ2-2
D gene: -
CDR3 protein: CASSQDRTNTGELFF
CDR3 DNA: TGTGCCAGCAGCCAAGACAGAACGAACACCGGGGAGCTGTTTTTT

V gene: TRBV28
clone size: -
CDR3 length: 15
J gene: TRBJ2-1
D gene: -
CDR3 protein: CASSPWEMGDNEQFF
CDR3 DNA: TGTGCCAGCAGTCCTTGGGAGATGGGAGACAATGAGCAGTTCTTC

V gene: TRBV5-4
clone size: -
CDR3 length: 15
J gene: TRBJ1-2
D gene: TRBD1
CDR3 protein: CASSYRDRESGGYTF
CDR3 DNA: TGTGCCAGCAGCTACCGGGACAGGGAAAGTGGTGGCTACACCTTC

V gene: TRBV10-3
clone size: -
CDR3 length: 16
J gene: TRBJ1-5
D gene: -
CDR3 protein: CAISESGRGSNQPQHF
CDR3 DNA: TGTGCCATCAGTGAGTCGGGCAGGGGCAGCAATCAGCCCCAGCATTTT

V gene: TRBV6-5
clone size: -
CDR3 length: 16
J gene: TRBJ2-5
D gene: TRBD1
CDR3 protein: CASSYRQGQGGKTQYF
CDR3 DNA: TGTGCCAGCAGTTACCGACAAGGACAGGGTGGGAAGACCCAGTACTTC

V gene: TRBV14
clone size: -
CDR3 length: 15
J gene: TRBJ2-3
D gene: TRBD2
CDR3 protein: CASSQERLAADTQYF
CDR3 DNA: TGTGCCAGCAGCCAAGAACGGCTAGCGGCAGATACGCAGTATTTT

V gene: TRBV19
clone size: few
CDR3 length: 14
J gene: TRBJ2-5
D gene: -
CDR3 protein: CASSIGAYQETQYF
CDR3 DNA: TGTGCCAGTAGTATAGGGGCGTACCAAGAGACCCAGTACTTC

V gene: TRBV6-1
clone size: -
CDR3 length: 15
J gene: TRBJ1-5
D gene: TRBD1
CDR3 protein: CASSEARQGRQPQHF
CDR3 DNA: TGTGCCAGCAGTGAAGCCCGACAGGGACGTCAGCCCCAGCATTTT

V gene: TRBV5-1
clone size: -
CDR3 length: 15
J gene: TRBJ1-2
D gene: TRBD1
CDR3 protein: CASSLVAGGGYGYTF
CDR3 DNA: TGCGCCAGCAGCTTGGTTGCAGGGGGCGGCTATGGCTACACCTTC

V gene: TRBV7-9
clone size: -
CDR3 length: 15
J gene: TRBJ1-2
D gene: TRBD1
CDR3 protein: CASSLLGGQQDGYTF
CDR3 DNA: TGTGCCAGCAGCTTACTTGGGGGACAGCAGGATGGCTACACCTTC

V gene: TRBV28
clone size: -
CDR3 length: 15
J gene: TRBJ1-1
D gene: -
CDR3 protein: CASSLLGQANTEAFF
CDR3 DNA: TGTGCCAGCAGTTTACTGGGACAAGCGAACACTGAAGCTTTCTTT

V gene: TRBV6-2/TRBV6-3
clone size: -
CDR3 length: 19
J gene: TRBJ2-1
D gene: TRBD2
CDR3 protein: CASSKLGLAGGSAYNEQFF
CDR3 DNA: TGTGCCAGCAGTAAACTCGGACTAGCGGGAGGGTCGGCCTACAATGAGCAGTTCTTC

V gene: TRBV28
clone size: -
CDR3 length: 15
J gene: TRBJ2-5
D gene: TRBD2
CDR3 protein: CASTKLAGGGETQYF
CDR3 DNA: TGTGCCAGCACCAAACTAGCGGGAGGTGGAGAGACCCAGTACTTC

V gene: TRBV5-1
clone size: few
CDR3 length: 15
J gene: TRBJ1-6
D gene: TRBD1
CDR3 protein: CASSDRGPYNSPLHF
CDR3 DNA: TGCGCCAGCAGCGACAGGGGGCCCTATAATTCACCCCTCCACTTT

V gene: TRBV6-5
clone size: -
CDR3 length: 14
J gene: TRBJ2-5
D gene: -
CDR3 protein: CASRNRDLGETQYF
CDR3 DNA: TGTGCCAGCAGAAACAGGGATCTGGGCGAGACCCAGTACTTC

V gene: TRBV5-6
clone size: -
CDR3 length: 16
J gene: TRBJ2-7
D gene: TRBD2
CDR3 protein: CASSYRGSGSSYEQYF
CDR3 DNA: TGTGCCAGCAGCTATCGTGGTAGCGGGAGCTCCTACGAGCAGTACTTC

V gene: TRBV5-5
clone size: once
CDR3 length: 15
J gene: TRBJ2-7
D gene: TRBD1
CDR3 protein: CASSLWGQVSYEQYF
CDR3 DNA: TGTGCCAGCAGCTTGTGGGGACAGGTTTCCTACGAGCAGTACTTC

V gene: TRBV29-1
clone size: -
CDR3 length: 14
J gene: TRBJ1-2
D gene: -
CDR3 protein: CSVGPLTGGYGYTF
CDR3 DNA: TGCAGCGTTGGGCCCTTGACGGGGGGGTATGGCTACACCTTC

V gene: TRBV16
clone size: -
CDR3 length: 13
J gene: TRBJ1-2
D gene: -
CDR3 protein: CASSQSQVDGYTF
CDR3 DNA: TGTGCCAGCAGCCAATCCCAGGTCGATGGCTACACCTTC

V gene: TRBV5-1
clone size: -
CDR3 length: 15
J gene: TRBJ2-7
D gene: -
CDR3 protein: CASSLGSGITYEQYF
CDR3 DNA: TGCGCCAGCAGCTTGGGAAGCGGTATCACCTACGAGCAGTACTTC

V gene: TRBV6-5
clone size: -
CDR3 length: 14
J gene: TRBJ2-5
D gene: TRBD1
CDR3 protein: CAILEQGKGETQYF
CDR3 DNA: TGTGCCATCTTGGAACAGGGGAAGGGAGAGACCCAGTACTTC

V gene: TRBV5-4
clone size: -
CDR3 length: 12
J gene: TRBJ1-1
D gene: TRBD1
CDR3 protein: CASSLDRIMAFF
CDR3 DNA: TGTGCCAGCAGCCTGGACAGGATAATGGCTTTCTTT